The 5 T cell receptor beta chains presented below share a single source sample, sequenced in a study of response to subunit inactivated influenza vaccine. Via MiXCR, TCRdb re-called the RT-PCR reads, giving one row per CDR3 protein. The table includes about 190,000 distinct CDR3 sequences, around 15% detected once. Sequencing used CD8+ T cells sorted from PBMCs, obtained roughly 5 days after vaccination. All receptors derive from a man in his fifties who received an inactivated influenza vaccine.

The V and J genes are TRBV7-2 and TRBJ1-2; weak D call: TRBD1 (6 bases). CDR1 and CDR2 (germline): SGHTA, FQGNSA. The CDR3 has 15 residues. The V end lost 5 bases, the J end lost 1 base, and 14 bases lay between the germline ends. CDR3 DNA: TGTGCCAGCAGCCCGGGACACCGAGTTAACTATGGCTACACCTTC. This codes for CASSPGHRVNYGYTF.

This chain connects TRBV13 to TRBJ1-1; no firm D call. The CDR3 consists of 14 residues. Deletions cut 0 bases from V and 1 base from J, with 6 bases between. Germline CDR1 is PRHDT and CDR2 is FYEKMQ (reference sequence). The CDR3 here is CASSLGPKNTEAFF. CDR3 coding DNA: TGTGCCAGCAGCTTAGGACCGAAGAACACTGAAGCTTTCTTT.

This chain uses TRBV9 with TRBJ2-3, with 11 bases identical to TRBD2. J gave up 4 bases and V 0 bases, and 10 bases lay outside the gene matches. This CDR3 contains 18 residues. Per the germline V gene, CDR1 is SGDLS and CDR2 is YYNGEE. The CDR3 is CASSVGAELAGDPDTQYF. The CDR3 bases are TGTGCCAGCAGCGTAGGGGCAGAACTAGCGGGAGACCCAGATACGCAGTATTTT.

This clonotype was observed many times. The rearrangement links TRBV7-9 to TRBJ2-1, with no clear D. V gave up 5 bases and J gave up 5 bases, with 4 bases separating them. The CDR3 runs to 11 residues. The V gene's germline CDR1 is SEHNR and CDR2 FQNEAQ (reference sequence). The CDR3 nucleotides are TGTGCCAGCAGCCAGAACAATGAGCAGTTCTTC. It codes for CASSQNNEQFF.

This clonotype was found a few times. The rearrangement links TRBV28 to TRBJ2-1, with 15 bases fitting TRBD2. The CDR3 totals 17 residues. Germline assignment: CDR1 MDHEN and CDR2 SYDVKM. V shed 4 bases and J 4 bases; nucleotides not matched to a gene: 5. As DNA, the CDR3 is TGTGCCAGCAGTTGGACTAGCGGGAGGGCGGCTTACAATGAGCAGTTCTTC. Translating it yields CASSWTSGRAAYNEQFF.